The 23 T cell receptor beta chains reported below all come from one sample, sequenced in a study of blood T cells in healthy people across ages. For the second PCR, which ran for about 7 to 12 cycles, a sample-barcoded 5' primer and a J-beta primer mix were used. From the 5' RACE reads, TCRdb called clonotypes with MiXCR, one entry per CDR3 protein. This table has approximately 800,000 distinct CDR3 sequences, roughly 25% appearing once. The same data also went into a second study, on T cells of mothers and their children.

Sequenced sample: blood. The receptor set was obtained from a boy aged 5-17 years in good health.

The V gene is TRBV7-3, the J gene TRBJ2-3; D ambiguous. V lost 3 bases and J lost 10, with 14 bases in between. The CDR3 covers 13 residues. CDR1 is SGHTA, CDR2 FQGTGA, per germline. The CDR3 region is CASSLRNGEAQYF. CDR3 DNA sequence: TGTGCCAGCAGCTTGCGAAACGGAGAGGCGCAGTATTTT.

V gene TRBV7-2 combines with J gene TRBJ2-7; no clear D. From germline, CDR1 is SGHTA and CDR2 FQGNSA. V lost 3 bases to trimming and J lost 0 bases, with 12 bases between them. The length of the CDR3 is 15 residues. The chain's CDR3 is CASSLSRLNSYEQYF. The CDR3 nucleotides read TGTGCCAGCAGCTTGTCCAGGTTGAACTCCTACGAGCAGTACTTC.

In its sample, this clonotype was seen many times. CDR3 DNA: TGCGCCAGCAGCTTTCGGACTAGCGGGGGCCAAGAGACCCAGTACTTC. Translating gives CASSFRTSGGQETQYF. The chain combines TRBV5-1 with TRBJ2-5, with 13 bases identical to TRBD2. With V trimmed by 2 bases and J by 1 base, 2 bases remained unmatched. The CDR3 contains 16 residues. Per the germline V gene, CDR1 is SGHRS and CDR2 is YFSETQ.

Turning to this clonotype: The junction shows a germline mismatch at one end, possibly a read error. CDR3 DNA: TGTGCCAGCAGTTTAGCCCAAACTAACGAAAAACTGTTTTTT. It specifies CASSLAQTNEKLFF. The chain carries TRBV12-3 or TRBV12-4 and TRBJ1-4, with D unresolved. The CDR3 sequence is 14 residues long.

This clonotype was found a few times. J is TRBJ1-2 and V is TRBV20-1, with 9 positions matching TRBD1. CDR1 is DFQATT, CDR2 SNEGSKA, per germline (reference sequence). There are 13 residues in the CDR3. Trimming removed 8 bases from V and 4 bases from J; junction bases left unmatched: 8. In DNA, the CDR3 is TGCAGTACCCTGGACAGGGGAAGCTATGGCTACACCTTC. Amino acid sequence: CSTLDRGSYGYTF.

The chain joins TRBV30 to TRBJ1-2; weak D call: TRBD1 (6 bases). Per germline, CDR1 GTSNPN and CDR2 SVGIG (reference sequence). The V gene lost 1 base and the J gene lost 3 bases, with 12 bases spanning the gap. The CDR3 contains 14 residues. The CDR3 bases are TGTGCCTGGAGTGGAGGGGGGTTAGACTATGGCTACACCTTC. Protein product: CAWSGGGLDYGYTF.

The chain joins TRBV12-3 or TRBV12-4 to TRBJ1-1, with D perhaps TRBD1 (5 bases). V gave up 7 bases and J gave up 5 bases, with 14 bases separating them. The CDR3 has 13 amino acids. This chain's CDR3 is CASTTRGGTEAFF. The CDR3, as DNA: TGTGCCAGCACCACCCGGGGGGGGACTGAAGCTTTCTTT.

The chain employs TRBV6-5 and TRBJ2-1; 9 bases match TRBD2. After removal of 1 base from V and 7 bases from J, the junction contained 8 bases not matched to a gene. The CDR3 is made up of 16 amino acids. Germline CDR1 MNHEY, CDR2 SVGAGI. CDR3 coding DNA: TGTGCCAGCAGTTACTTGGCGGGAGGGCCGGGTAATGAGCAGTTCTTC. It is translated as CASSYLAGGPGNEQFF.

CDR3 region: CASSPKPQHF. CDR3 DNA: TGTGCCAGCTCACCAAAGCCCCAGCATTTT. J is TRBJ1-5 and V is TRBV18, with D hard to call. Germline V gene data show CDR1 as KGHSH and CDR2 as LQKENI. The germline V and J ends were trimmed by 2 bases and 8 bases, with 1 base remaining between them. This CDR3 has 10 amino acids.

About this clonotype: A junction end diverges from the germline sequence, so it may reflect a read error. The J gene is TRBJ2-3, the V gene TRBV28; perhaps TRBD1 as D (5 bases). The CDR3 loop spans 13 amino acids. Germline V gene lookup returns CDR1 MDHEN and CDR2 SYDVKM. The DNA of the CDR3 is TGTGCCAGTGTAGGGGTCTCCACAGATATGCAGTATTTT. It codes for CASVGVSTDMQYF.

The chain is built from TRBV29-1 and TRBJ2-5, with no clear D. Trimming removed 1 base from V and 3 bases from J, with 9 bases in between. Germline V gene data show CDR1 as SQVTM and CDR2 as ANQGSEA. The CDR3 covers 13 residues. Written as DNA, the CDR3 is TGCAGCGTTGAAGTGGTGGGCAAAGAGACCCAGTACTTC. Encoded protein: CSVEVVGKETQYF.

The chain is built from TRBV20-1 and TRBJ1-5; D not resolved. V lost 0 bases and J 11 bases, leaving 8 bases between the germline ends. The germline CDR1 and CDR2 sequences are DFQATT and SNEGSKA (reference sequence). The CDR3 is 11 amino acids. The CDR3 spells CSARDITAQHF. Here the CDR3 DNA reads TGCAGTGCTAGAGATATAACAGCCCAGCATTTT.

This clonotype came up a few times. V gene TRBV12-3 or TRBV12-4 combines with J gene TRBJ1-4; D gene uncertain. V was clipped by 0 bases and J by 7 bases, with 9 bases between them. The CDR3 has 14 amino acids. The CDR3 nucleotides are TGTGCCAGCAGTTTAGCCCACGTCCCTGAAAAACTGTTTTTT. Translating it yields CASSLAHVPEKLFF.

The sample holds a few counts of this clonotype. J is TRBJ2-7 and V is TRBV18, with unresolved D. The DNA matches TRBJ2-5 better at its end, which makes the J call doubtful. Germline CDR1 is KGHSH and CDR2 is LQKENI. The CDR3 extends over 13 amino acids. The CDR3 region has the DNA TGTGCCAGCTCACCGAGTCGGGCGGAGACCCAGTACTTC. Its protein is CASSPSRAETQYF.

The V call is TRBV2, the J call TRBJ2-5, with TRBD1 matching over 7 bases. The CDR3 sequence is 13 residues long. Looked up from germline, CDR1 is SNHLY and CDR2 is FYNNEI. Trimming took 4 bases from V and 5 from J; bases not matched to a gene: 4. CDR3 protein: CASSAWTGETQYF. The CDR3 DNA is TGTGCCAGCAGTGCCTGGACAGGCGAGACCCAGTACTTC.

The rearrangement uses TRBV27 and TRBJ2-1; the D is unclear. The germline CDR1 and CDR2 sequences are MNHEY and SMNVEV (reference sequence). The CDR3 has 14 residues. Trimming took 8 bases from V and 5 from J, leaving 16 bases between them. The CDR3 reads CASGIVGVDNEQFF. DNA of the CDR3: TGTGCCAGCGGCATAGTTGGGGTAGACAATGAGCAGTTCTTC.

V gene TRBV9 combines with J gene TRBJ2-6; D may be TRBD2 (5 bases). Germline V gene sequence: CDR1 SGDLS, CDR2 YYNGEE. Trimming shortened V by 7 bases and J by 0 bases, and 14 bases separated the two germline ends. The CDR3 is 16 residues long. The CDR3 is CASDALGSSGANVLTF. CDR3 sequence (DNA): TGTGCCAGCGACGCCTTGGGGAGCTCTGGGGCCAACGTCCTGACTTTC.

The chain uses TRBV29-1 and TRBJ1-2; D perhaps matches TRBD1 (6 bases). Germline values: CDR1 SQVTM, CDR2 ANQGSEA. The CDR3 sequence is 14 residues long. The V gene lost 5 bases and the J gene lost 6 bases, with 19 bases spanning the gap. The CDR3 region has the DNA TGCAGCGTTTCACTTGGACAGCCAGCGGATGGCTACACCTTC. This translates into CSVSLGQPADGYTF.

This clonotype was seen more than once but under ten times. Mismatch with germline at one junction end may stem from a read error. The chain carries TRBV10-2 and TRBJ2-5; no definite D call. The CDR3 contains 12 residues. Per the germline V gene, CDR1 is WSHSY and CDR2 is SAAADI. DNA for the CDR3: TGCGCCAGCCCCGGGCCTAAAGAGGCCCAGTACTTC. It yields the protein CASPGPKEAQYF.

This clonotype appeared a few times. The chain links TRBV28 to TRBJ1-1; weak D call: TRBD1 (5 bases). The CDR3 length is 12 residues. CDR1 is MDHEN, CDR2 SYDVKM, per germline. V lost 4 bases, J lost 10 bases, and 13 bases lay in between. In DNA, the CDR3 is TGTGCCAGCAGTTCCTACAGGAATCGAGCTTTCTTT. This translates into CASSSYRNRAFF.

This clonotype was seen more than once but under ten times. The chain combines TRBV7-2 with TRBJ2-1; 11 bases are a match to TRBD1. Trimming cost V 5 bases and J 9 bases; bases outside gene matches: 9. The CDR3 is 15 residues long. From germline, CDR1 is SGHTA and CDR2 FQGNSA. The CDR3 nucleotides read TGTGCCAGCAGCGCGGACAGGGGGCGCTCTAGTGAGCAGTTCTTC. Its protein is CASSADRGRSSEQFF.

This sequence joins TRBV5-1 and TRBJ1-2, with TRBD1 as a possible D gene (6 bases). Germline V gene sequence: CDR1 SGHRS, CDR2 YFSETQ. This CDR3 contains 15 residues. Deletions cut 4 bases from V and 7 bases from J, with 20 bases between. This CDR3 reads CASSHNPQGSGGYTF. CDR3 in DNA: TGCGCCAGCAGCCACAACCCACAGGGTTCGGGTGGCTACACCTTC. Drawing the rest from reference TRBV5-1 and TRBJ1-2, the complete variable domain is KAGVTQTPRYLIKTRGQQVTLSCSPISGHRSVSWYQQTPGQGLQFLFEYFSETQRNKGNFPGRFSGRQFSNSRSEMNVSTLELGDSALYLCASSHNPQGSGGYTFGSGTRLTVV.

This clonotype was seen more than once but under ten times. The chain employs TRBV25-1 and TRBJ2-7; 11 bases are shared with TRBD2. The DNA end is more similar to TRBJ2-5, so the J call may be wrong. The CDR3 runs 20 residues. In germline, CDR1 is MGHDK, CDR2 SYGVNS. In DNA form, the CDR3 reads TGTGCCAGCAGTATCCTCCCCCTAGCGGGGGGCCCCCTGTACCAAGAGACCCAGTACTTC. This gives the protein CASSILPLAGGPLYQETQYF.